Presented here are 27 T cell receptor beta chains from one specimen sequenced in a study of molecular identifiers for immune sequencing clone quantification. Each CDR3 protein is one row after TCRdb ran MiXCR on the PCR reads. This table has some 680,000 distinct CDR3 sequences, roughly 27% appearing once. Sequencing was performed on naive CD8+ T cells from blood, with Jurkat cell RNA spiked in. Subset described: FACS-sorted CD8+CD4-CCR7+CD45RA+ naive T cells. These receptors came from a human donor in good health. Some libraries in this study had Jurkat cell RNA spiked in.

This chain links TRBV6-5 with TRBJ2-7, with 7 bases that match TRBD1. Germline V CDR1 and CDR2: MNHEY, SVGAGI. Trimming took 7 bases from V and 2 from J; bases not matched to a gene: 14. The CDR3 is 16 amino acids. The DNA of the CDR3 is TGTGCCAGCATCCAACGAGAGGGGGCCTATGCCTACGAGCAGTACTTC. Its protein product is CASIQREGAYAYEQYF.

This clonotype was counted only a few times. This sequence joins TRBV3-1 and TRBJ2-3; 7 bases map to TRBD2. The CDR3 spans 18 residues. Looked up from germline, CDR1 is LGHDT and CDR2 is YNNKEL (reference sequence). V lost 0 bases and J lost 5; bases outside the gene matches: 14. DNA for the CDR3: TGTGCCAGCAGCCAAGATCACGGTAGCGGGTCGCTTGGAGATACGCAGTATTTT. It encodes CASSQDHGSGSLGDTQYF.

This clonotype was detected ten times or more. This chain links TRBV6-6 with TRBJ1-1, with D uncertain. This CDR3 region has 12 residues. V was shortened by 6 bases and J by 4 bases, with 9 bases between the two germline ends. Per germline, CDR1 MNHNY and CDR2 SVGAGI (reference sequence). The CDR3 nucleotides are TGTGCCAGCAGCTATAGTTCCACTGAAGCTTTCTTT. Amino acid sequence: CASSYSSTEAFF.

Worth noting for this clonotype: This sequence may be a read error, since a much larger clone differs from it by one base. The chain recombines TRBV4-1 with TRBJ1-5; a weak D match, TRBD1 (5 bases). This CDR3 has 13 residues. CDR1 MGHRA and CDR2 YSYEKL come from the germline V gene. This CDR3 is CACSQQVNQPQHF. CDR3 in DNA: TGCGCCTGCAGCCAACAGGTGAATCAGCCCCAGCATTTT.

This sequence joins TRBV9 and TRBJ2-1, with D hard to call. This CDR3 spans 16 amino acids. The germline CDR1 and CDR2 sequences are SGDLS and YYNGEE. The ends were cut back, 3 bases at V and 2 bases at J, with 15 bases in the middle. CDR3 in amino acids: CASSAPPPGAYNEQFF. The CDR3 coding sequence is TGTGCCAGCAGCGCCCCCCCCCCGGGCGCCTACAATGAGCAGTTCTTC.

Of note for this clonotype: At one of its ends the junction is not consistent with the germline gene, which may arise from a read error. The V and J genes are TRBV12-3 or TRBV12-4 and TRBJ2-7, with D possibly being TRBD1 (5 bases). The CDR3 sequence is 12 residues long. DNA for the CDR3: TGCGCCAGCAGTTTAGAGACAGTAGAGCGGTACTTC. Encoded protein: CASSLETVERYF.

This clonotype was recorded at least ten times. This chain connects TRBV12-3 or TRBV12-4 to TRBJ2-3; D is possibly TRBD2 (6 bases). The V end was cut by 8 bases, the J end by 2 bases, with 20 bases between. This CDR3 comprises 16 residues. The chain's CDR3 is CASLSRRGQDTDTQYF. The DNA of the CDR3 is TGTGCCAGCCTTAGTAGGAGGGGTCAGGACACAGATACGCAGTATTTT.

This clonotype was detected only a few times. The CDR3 ends on some other residue instead of the conserved phenylalanine or tryptophan, so this is likely a read error. The gene calls are TRBV4-1 and TRBJ1-6; D uncertain. The CDR3 is 14 residues long. Germline CDR1 MGHRA, CDR2 YSYEKL. Trimming shortened V by 2 bases and J by 4 bases, and 6 bases separated the two germline ends. The CDR3 bases are TGCGCCAGCAGCCAACCCGAGTATAATTCACCCCTCCACTAT. Translation gives CASSQPEYNSPLHY.

To note about this clonotype: A much larger clone lies one base from this, so it may be a read error. Lacking the conserved final phenylalanine or tryptophan, this CDR3 likely reflects a read error. This chain uses TRBV18 with TRBJ1-1; TRBD1 matches at 7 bases. The V gene's germline CDR1 is KGHSH and CDR2 LQKENI. The V and J ends lost 8 bases and 2 bases, in that order; junction bases with no gene match: 8. The CDR3 consists of 14 residues. CDR3: CASAEQGFNTEAFL. In nucleotides, the CDR3 is TGTGCCAGCGCCGAACAGGGGTTTAACACTGAAGCTTTCCTT.

This clonotype was seen only a few times. V usage is TRBV28 and J usage is TRBJ1-5; 11 bases agree with TRBD1. The V segment lost 4 bases and the J segment 1 base; nucleotides outside the gene matches: 9. Germline assignment: CDR1 MDHEN and CDR2 SYDVKM. CDR3 length equals 18 residues. For the CDR3, the DNA is TGTGCCAGCAGTTCGGGACAGGGGGTCGGGTGGAGCAATCAGCCCCAGCATTTT. Protein sequence: CASSSGQGVGWSNQPQHF.

The gene calls are TRBV19 and TRBJ1-1; tentatively, D is TRBD1 (5 bases). The CDR3 runs to 14 residues. V lost 7 bases and J lost 6, with 18 bases in between. Germline-derived CDR1 and CDR2 are LNHDA and SQIVND (reference sequence). In DNA form, the CDR3 reads TGTGCCAGTACCCGTTGGCGGGGCGACGCTGAAGCTTTCTTT. It yields the protein CASTRWRGDAEAFF.

Many counts were recorded for this clonotype. The CDR3 loop reads CASSQEGDFGSTEAFF. Here the CDR3 DNA reads TGTGCCAGCAGCCAAGAGGGGGACTTTGGTTCCACTGAAGCTTTCTTT. V usage is TRBV3-1 and J usage is TRBJ1-1, with D possibly matching TRBD1 (5 bases). Germline V lookup: CDR1 LGHDT, CDR2 YNNKEL (reference sequence). V lost 0 bases and J 4 bases, leaving 15 bases between the germline ends. This CDR3 spans 16 amino acids. The variable domain in full, with the rest retrieved from reference TRBV3-1 and TRBJ1-1, is DTAVSQTPKYLVTQMGNDKSIKCEQNLGHDTMYWYKQDSKKFLKIMFSYNNKELIINETVPNRFSPKSPDKAHLNLHINSLELGDSAVYFCASSQEGDFGSTEAFFGQGTRLTVV.

The rearrangement joins TRBV7-9 to TRBJ2-7; D uncertain. CDR1 SEHNR and CDR2 FQNEAQ come from the germline V gene (reference sequence). Trimming left V 8 bases short and J 3 bases short, with 14 bases between. The CDR3 covers 13 residues. Here the CDR3 reads CASGRESVYEQYF. The CDR3 coding sequence is TGTGCCAGCGGCAGAGAATCGGTCTACGAGCAGTACTTC.

Of note for this clonotype: With a much larger clone just one base away, this may be a read error. The chain has TRBV3-1 and TRBJ2-5, with 10 bases fitting TRBD2. This CDR3 comprises 17 residues. CDR1 is LGHDT and CDR2 is YNNKEL in the germline V gene (reference sequence). The CDR3 DNA reads TGTGCCTGCAGCCCCCTATTCGTAGCGGGGGGCCAAGAGACCCAGTACTTC. As protein: CACSPLFVAGGQETQYF.

The chain is built from TRBV10-3 and TRBJ1-1, with D perhaps TRBD1 (5 bases). V was clipped by 0 bases and J by 0 bases, with 14 bases between them. The germline V gene encodes CDR1 ENHRY and CDR2 SYGVKD. The CDR3 consists of 17 residues. In DNA form, the CDR3 reads TGTGCCATCAGTGAGTCGGGACTATACAACCTGAACACTGAAGCTTTCTTT. It is translated as CAISESGLYNLNTEAFF.

This clonotype was observed a handful of times. The chain carries TRBV12-3 or TRBV12-4 and TRBJ2-7; D gene ambiguous. V lost 5 bases, J lost 5 bases, and 10 bases lay in between. The CDR3 sequence is 12 residues long. CDR3 nucleotides: TGTGCCAGCAGTGCCCTCACCCACGAGCAGTACTTC. Encoded protein: CASSALTHEQYF.

The V and J genes are TRBV27 and TRBJ2-7, with 11 bases lining up with TRBD1. The germline V gene encodes CDR1 MNHEY and CDR2 SMNVEV (reference sequence). The V and J ends lost 3 bases and 4 bases, in that order; junction bases with no gene match: 8. CDR3 length: 16 residues. Written as DNA, the CDR3 is TGTGCCAGCAGTTTCGCCCTTGGACAGGGGGCGTACGAGCAGTACTTC. Protein product: CASSFALGQGAYEQYF.

This chain joins TRBV6-5 and TRBJ2-1, with 10 bases fitting TRBD2. Unmatched junction bases numbered 5, after V lost 0 bases and J lost 6 bases. Germline CDR1 and CDR2: MNHEY and SVGAGI. The CDR3 extends over 16 amino acids. CDR3 region: CASSYSSGRAPNEQFF. The CDR3 DNA reads TGTGCCAGCAGTTACTCCAGCGGGAGGGCCCCCAATGAGCAGTTCTTC.

This clonotype was observed at least ten times. The chain is built from TRBV5-1 and TRBJ1-1; TRBD1 aligns across 7 bases. CDR1 is SGHRS and CDR2 is YFSETQ in the germline V gene. J gave up 3 bases and V 5 bases, and 7 bases lay outside the gene matches. The length of the CDR3 is 14 residues. CDR3 region: CASSYDRAYTEAFF. CDR3 nucleotide sequence: TGCGCCAGCAGTTACGACAGGGCTTACACTGAAGCTTTCTTT.

This clonotype was observed at least ten times. The rearrangement links TRBV5-1 to TRBJ2-5; 7 positions match TRBD1. CDR3 length: 17 residues. The germline V gene encodes CDR1 SGHRS and CDR2 YFSETQ. V gave up 1 base and J gave up 1 base; unmatched junction bases: 10. The CDR3 here is CASSLTLGTVPQETQYF. As DNA, the CDR3 is TGCGCCAGCAGCTTGACCTTGGGGACAGTCCCCCAAGAGACCCAGTACTTC.

This clonotype has a single count. A much larger clone lies one base from this, so it may be a read error. In this CDR3 the conserved last residue, phenylalanine or tryptophan, is missing, so a read error is likely. The chain recombines TRBV19 with TRBJ2-2; no firm D call. CDR1 is LNHDA and CDR2 is SQIVND in the germline V gene (reference sequence). CDR3 length equals 13 residues. The V end lost 1 base, the J end lost 6 bases, and 6 bases lay between the germline ends. The CDR3 loop is CASSIGAAGELFL. CDR3 DNA sequence: TGTGCCAGTAGTATAGGGGCAGCCGGGGAGCTGTTTCTT.

This clonotype showed up just a few times. This chain joins TRBV7-9 and TRBJ2-7; a possible D gene is TRBD1 (5 bases). Trimming pared 1 base from V and 3 bases from J, leaving 16 bases between. Looked up from germline, CDR1 is SEHNR and CDR2 is FQNEAQ (reference sequence). The CDR3 contains 16 residues. CDR3 region: CASSLGLGAGIYEQYF. The CDR3 nucleotides read TGTGCCAGCAGCTTAGGCCTTGGAGCAGGGATCTACGAGCAGTACTTC.

This clonotype showed up many times. J is TRBJ1-6 and V is TRBV27; D gene unclear. V lost 2 bases and J 7 bases, leaving 9 bases between the germline ends. Germline V gene data show CDR1 as MNHEY and CDR2 as SMNVEV (reference sequence). This CDR3 spans 14 amino acids. CDR3: CASSLPAENSPLHF. The CDR3 nucleotides read TGTGCCAGCAGTTTACCGGCAGAAAATTCACCCCTCCACTTT.

For this clonotype: The conserved phenylalanine or tryptophan normally closing the CDR3 is absent here, so this likely arose from a read error. The DNA is omitted, as the CDR3 cannot be located on it reliably, and the CDR3 follows TCRdb's listing. The rearrangement joins TRBV6-2 or TRBV6-3 to TRBJ2-1. 15 amino acids form the CDR3, both terminal residues included. Germline loops: CDR1 MNHEY, CDR2 SVGEGT. The CDR3 sequence: CASIRSNRLYNEQSL.

J is TRBJ2-7 and V is TRBV4-3; perhaps TRBD1 as D (6 bases). The CDR3 has 14 residues. CDR1 is LGHNA and CDR2 is YSLEER in the germline V gene. The V gene lost 4 bases and the J gene lost 6 bases, with 16 bases spanning the gap. In nucleotides, the CDR3 is TGCGCCAGCAGCCCGGGGACATCCCCCCTCGAGCAGTACTTC. This encodes CASSPGTSPLEQYF.

This clonotype was counted a single time. Given a much more abundant clone one base away, this may be a read error. The genes are TRBV27 and TRBJ2-5; 9 bases align to TRBD2. The CDR3 is 16 amino acids. Unmatched junction bases numbered 15, after V lost 7 bases and J lost 6 bases. Germline V gene sequence: CDR1 MNHEY, CDR2 SMNVEV (reference sequence). Here the CDR3 reads CASNPTGLALIKTQYF. CDR3 bases: TGTGCCAGCAATCCCACCGGACTAGCGTTGATAAAGACCCAGTACTTC.

In its sample, this clonotype was seen many times. The chain recombines TRBV28 with TRBJ2-7; 11 nucleotides match TRBD2. Germline-derived CDR1 and CDR2 are MDHEN and SYDVKM. This CDR3 contains 13 residues. The V and J ends lost 5 bases and 6 bases, in that order; junction bases with no gene match: 3. CDR3 residues: CASSSLAGGEQYF. Here the CDR3 DNA reads TGTGCCAGCAGTAGTCTAGCGGGAGGCGAGCAGTACTTC.